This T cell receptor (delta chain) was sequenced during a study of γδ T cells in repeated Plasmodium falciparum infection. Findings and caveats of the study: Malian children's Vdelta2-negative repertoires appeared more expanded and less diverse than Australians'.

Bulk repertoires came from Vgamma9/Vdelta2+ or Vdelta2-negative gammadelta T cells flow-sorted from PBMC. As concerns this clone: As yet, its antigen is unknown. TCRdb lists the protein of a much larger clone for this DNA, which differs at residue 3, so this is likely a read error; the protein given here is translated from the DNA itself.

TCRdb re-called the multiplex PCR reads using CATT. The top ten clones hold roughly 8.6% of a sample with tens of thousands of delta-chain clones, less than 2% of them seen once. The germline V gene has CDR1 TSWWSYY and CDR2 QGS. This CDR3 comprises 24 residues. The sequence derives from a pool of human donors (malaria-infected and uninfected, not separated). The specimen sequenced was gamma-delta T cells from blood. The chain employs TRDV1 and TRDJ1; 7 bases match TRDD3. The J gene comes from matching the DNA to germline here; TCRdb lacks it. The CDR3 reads CAPGELEFYLFRGGIHHITDKLIF. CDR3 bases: TGTGCTCCTGGGGAACTCGAGTTTTACCTGTTCAGAGGTGGGATACACCACATCACCGATAAACTCATCTTT.